Described below is a single T cell receptor beta chain sequence and its context. This sample is part of a study of OX40 agonist ivuxolimab in advanced cancers. The V and J ends lost 6 bases and 3 bases respectively, with 18 bases between them. The CDR3 has 15 amino acids. Germline V gene data show CDR1 as MNHNS and CDR2 as SASEGT. Only in-frame clones appear in the TCRdb table, and some are missing; sequencing was by immunoSEQ multiplex PCR. The sample includes some 20,000 clones, roughly 78% of them seen just once. The receptor was derived from an adult with an advanced solid tumor such as melanoma, head and neck, liver or kidney cancer. This specimen was CD4+ or CD8+ T cells sorted from blood, taken in a trial of the OX40 agonist ivuxolimab. V is TRBV6-1 and J is TRBJ2-7; weak D call: TRBD1 (7 bases). The CDR3 is CASSPTGDSRYEQYF. For the CDR3, the DNA is TGTGCCAGCAGCCCAACGGGGGACAGCCGCTACGAGCAGTACTTC.